These 6 T cell receptor beta chains originate from one sample sequenced in a study of pediatric ulcerative colitis. Rectal tissue came from one to two pinch biopsies taken at colonoscopy. The repertoire was sequenced with immunoSEQ multiplex PCR; TCRdb's copy has only in-frame clones and lacks some. In the table there are 40,000 to 60,000 clones, about 79% of which are singletons. Sequenced sample: gut tissue. The source is a girl aged 5-17 years with moderate ulcerative colitis.

The gene calls are TRBV29-1 and TRBJ2-1, with 11 positions matching TRBD2. This CDR3 contains 18 residues. Germline trimming cut 4 bases from V and 0 bases from J; bases unmatched to any gene: 11. Germline V lookup: CDR1 SQVTM, CDR2 ANQGSEA. CDR3 coding DNA: TGCAGCGTTGCGGGGCTAGCGGGGGGCTTCGGCTCCTACAATGAGCAGTTCTTC. This translates into CSVAGLAGGFGSYNEQFF.

This sequence joins TRBV2 and TRBJ2-1, with D possibly being TRBD1 or TRBD2 (5 bases each). Germline CDR1 is SNHLY and CDR2 is FYNNEI. V lost 1 base, J lost 13 bases, and 8 bases lay in between. The CDR3 has 11 residues. The CDR3: CASSEEGRQFF. The DNA of the CDR3 is TGTGCCAGCAGTGAAGAGGGACGACAGTTCTTC.

This chain connects TRBV15 to TRBJ2-2, with D unresolved. CDR1 and CDR2 (germline): LNHNV, YYDKDF (reference sequence). The length of the CDR3 is 15 residues. Trimming pared 1 base from V and 1 base from J, leaving 7 bases between. This chain's CDR3 is CATSRVRENTGELFF. The CDR3 nucleotides read TGTGCCACCAGCAGAGTTAGAGAGAACACCGGGGAGCTGTTTTTT.

About this clone: One end of the junction is discordant with germline, which a read error may explain. CDR3 nucleotides: TGTGCCAGCAGCCTAGATCGGGTCTACGAGCAGTACTTC. The encoded protein is CASSLDRVYEQYF. The J gene is TRBJ2-7, the V gene TRBV11-2, with no clear D. The germline V gene encodes CDR1 SGHAT and CDR2 FQNNGV. The CDR3 runs 13 residues.

This clone was detected a few times. V usage is TRBV5-1 and J usage is TRBJ1-4, with TRBD1 identical over 7 bases. From germline, CDR1 is SGHRS and CDR2 YFSETQ. The CDR3 has 15 amino acids. V shed 4 bases, J shed 7 bases, and the junction held 10 bases outside the gene matches. The CDR3 bases are TGCGCCAGCAGCCGAACAGGGGAAGGGGGTGAAAAACTGTTTTTT. It encodes CASSRTGEGGEKLFF.

V usage is TRBV11-3 and J usage is TRBJ2-7, with D perhaps matching TRBD1 (5 bases). Trimming cost V 3 bases and J 5 bases, with 17 bases left between them. This CDR3 has 15 residues. Germline assignment: CDR1 SGHNT and CDR2 YENEEA. The CDR3 DNA follows: TGTGCCAGCAGCTTGACAGCATTCAGGAGCCACGAGCAGTACTTC. Translation gives CASSLTAFRSHEQYF.